These 18 T cell receptor beta chains share one sample of origin, sequenced in a study of T cell responses to AZD1222 COVID-19 vaccine. Profiled with immunoSEQ multiplex PCR; TCRdb holds only in-frame clones, not every one. Among approximately 110,000 clones listed, 86% were seen once. The sequences come from peripheral blood, collected on day 0 of AZD1222 vaccination. The receptors shown here come from an adult in good health.

This chain uses TRBV2 with TRBJ2-1, with D perhaps matching TRBD2 (6 bases). This CDR3 comprises 15 residues. Trimming stripped 6 bases from V and 4 bases from J, with 16 bases between. The germline gives CDR1 SNHLY, CDR2 FYNNEI. CDR3 in DNA: TGTGCCAGCAGGCCCGAGCGGGCAAGATACAATGAGCAGTTCTTC. Translation: CASRPERARYNEQFF. The complete variable domain, with remaining parts taken from reference TRBV2 and TRBJ2-1, reads EPEVTQTPSHQVTQMGQEVILRCVPISNHLYFYWYRQILGQKVEFLVSFYNNEISEKSEIFDDQFSVERPDGSNFTLKIRSTKLEDSAMYFCASRPERARYNEQFFGPGTRLTVL.

This chain joins TRBV19 and TRBJ1-5; D unclear. CDR3 length equals 16 residues. The V end was cut by 4 bases, the J end by 6 bases, with 19 bases between. The V gene's germline CDR1 is LNHDA and CDR2 SQIVND (reference sequence). In DNA form, the CDR3 reads TGTGCCAGTAGTAGAATTTACTTAGGGTCGGGTCAGCCCCAGCATTTT. This encodes CASSRIYLGSGQPQHF.

The chain carries TRBV6-2 or TRBV6-3 and TRBJ2-5; D call uncertain. Trimming removed 2 bases at V and 9 bases at J, with 13 bases between. The CDR3 has 13 residues. Per the germline V gene, CDR1 is MNHEY and CDR2 is SVGEGT. CDR3 DNA: TGTGCCAGCAGTTACGCAGCCGCCCTGGCCCAGTACTTC. This sequence encodes CASSYAAALAQYF.

The table lists this clone with a count of one. The V and J genes are TRBV7-8 and TRBJ2-7; D remains unclear. Per the germline V gene, CDR1 is SGHVS and CDR2 is FQNEAQ. The CDR3 sequence is 12 residues long. V lost 5 bases, J lost 3 bases, and 8 bases lay in between. The chain's CDR3 is CASSPTFYEQYF. CDR3 DNA: TGTGCCAGCAGCCCAACCTTCTACGAGCAGTACTTC.

In this sample, this clone turned up once. V and J are TRBV5-4 and TRBJ1-4; D might be TRBD1 (6 bases). Germline V CDR1 and CDR2: SGHNT, YYREEE (reference sequence). This CDR3 region has 13 residues. V lost 3 bases to trimming and J lost 8 bases, with 11 bases between them. CDR3 protein: CASSSEQGEKLFF. CDR3 DNA: TGTGCCAGCAGCTCGGAACAGGGAGAAAAACTGTTTTTT. The whole variable domain, remainder taken from reference TRBV5-4 and TRBJ1-4, is ETGVTQSPTHLIKTRGQQVTLRCSSQSGHNTVSWYQQALGQGPQFIFQYYREEENGRGNFPPRFSGLQFPNYSSELNVNALELDDSALYLCASSSEQGEKLFFGSGTQLSVL.

The V call is TRBV11-2, the J call TRBJ2-2, with 10 bases matching TRBD2. CDR1 and CDR2 from the germline V gene are SGHAT and FQNNGV. J was trimmed by 1 base and V by 3 bases; bases with no gene match: 2. There are 16 residues in the CDR3. CDR3 loop: CASSFWTSGNTGELFF. The CDR3 bases are TGTGCCAGCAGCTTCTGGACTAGCGGGAACACCGGGGAGCTGTTTTTT.

The chain combines TRBV11-2 with TRBJ1-4; unclear D gene. Trimming removed 1 base at V and 8 bases at J, with 14 bases between. CDR3 length: 15 amino acids. Germline V gene sequence: CDR1 SGHAT, CDR2 FQNNGV. Written as DNA, the CDR3 is TGTGCCAGCAGCTTAGTAGGGCACAGTCAGGAAAAACTGTTTTTT. This gives the protein CASSLVGHSQEKLFF.

In this sample, this clone turned up a few times. The V call is TRBV6-2 or TRBV6-3, the J call TRBJ1-1; D possibly corresponds to TRBD1 (5 bases). The CDR3 runs 14 residues. Between the trimmed V and J ends, which lost 8 bases and 1 base, there was a span of 14 bases. Looked up from germline, CDR1 is MNHEY and CDR2 is SVGEGT. The DNA of the CDR3 is TGTGCCAGCGGCCCCGTCAGGGCGAACACTGAAGCTTTCTTT. Its translation is CASGPVRANTEAFF.

J is TRBJ2-5 and V is TRBV24-1; no clear D. In germline, CDR1 is KGHDR, CDR2 SFDVKD. The CDR3 spans 10 residues. Trimming removed 9 bases at V and 3 bases at J, with 4 bases between. This chain's CDR3 is CATVKETQYF. The CDR3 nucleotides are TGTGCCACCGTCAAAGAGACCCAGTACTTC.

This chain links TRBV19 with TRBJ2-7; D gene ambiguous. The CDR3 length is 15 residues. Germline CDR1 is LNHDA and CDR2 is SQIVND (reference sequence). Trimming pared 6 bases from V and 0 bases from J, leaving 15 bases between. CDR3 DNA: TGTGCCAGTAGGGAAGGCGTTACGAGCTCCTACGAGCAGTACTTC. The encoded protein is CASREGVTSSYEQYF.

The chain couples TRBV6-5 to TRBJ1-1; a weak D match, TRBD1 (6 bases). V was cut by 6 bases and J by 3 bases, with 14 bases left in between. Germline V gene data show CDR1 as MNHEY and CDR2 as SVGAGI. CDR3 length: 14 amino acids. This chain's CDR3 is CASRPPGGHTEAFF. The CDR3, as DNA: TGTGCCAGCAGACCCCCCGGGGGGCACACTGAAGCTTTCTTT.

The chain joins TRBV2 to TRBJ2-7; no clear D. This CDR3 contains 14 residues. V was shortened by 10 bases and J by 3 bases, with 19 bases between the two germline ends. Per germline, CDR1 SNHLY and CDR2 FYNNEI. CDR3 sequence: CATLSARIGYEQYF. The CDR3 bases are TGTGCCACACTCTCCGCGAGGATCGGCTACGAGCAGTACTTC.

The V gene is TRBV4-2, the J gene TRBJ2-7; D perhaps matches TRBD1 (6 bases). Trimming removed 2 bases at V and 5 bases at J, with 16 bases between. The germline CDR1 and CDR2 sequences are LGHNA and YNFKEQ. CDR3 length: 15 amino acids. CDR3 DNA sequence: TGTGCCAGCAGCCAAACTCTGGGCAGGGGACACGAGCAGTACTTC. Translation: CASSQTLGRGHEQYF.

The CDR3 region is CSVRQGEQPQHF. CDR3 in DNA: TGCAGCGTCCGACAGGGCGAACAGCCCCAGCATTTT. The J gene is TRBJ1-5, the V gene TRBV29-1, with 7 bases fitting TRBD1. This CDR3 is built from 12 residues. Per germline, CDR1 SQVTM and CDR2 ANQGSEA. V was clipped by 6 bases and J by 7 bases; unmatched bases: 6.

The chain recombines TRBV29-1 with TRBJ2-5; 7 nucleotides match TRBD1. This CDR3 has 15 residues. Germline V lookup: CDR1 SQVTM, CDR2 ANQGSEA. V gave up 0 bases and J gave up 1 base; unmatched junction bases: 5. The DNA for the CDR3 is TGCAGCGTTGAAGAGGGGACAGAGAGCCAAGAGACCCAGTACTTC. As protein: CSVEEGTESQETQYF.

The chain links TRBV28 to TRBJ1-5; a weak D match, TRBD1 (5 bases). V was cut by 7 bases and J by 6 bases, with 16 bases left in between. Germline V gene data show CDR1 as MDHEN and CDR2 as SYDVKM. This CDR3 contains 14 residues. This CDR3 is CASNIGGRSQPQHF. The CDR3 region has the DNA TGTGCCAGCAATATTGGGGGGAGGTCTCAGCCCCAGCATTTT.

The chain has TRBV11-1 and TRBJ2-1, with 12 nucleotides matching TRBD2. Trimming took 1 base from V and 11 from J; bases not matched to a gene: 6. The germline V gene has CDR1 SGHAT and CDR2 FQDESV (reference sequence). The CDR3 has 15 residues. CDR3 sequence: CASSLDLAGGRKQFF. Here the CDR3 DNA reads TGTGCCAGCAGCTTAGATCTAGCGGGAGGGAGGAAGCAGTTCTTC.

V is TRBV6-6 and J is TRBJ2-7; D not certain. CDR1 is MNHNY and CDR2 is SVGAGI in the germline V gene (reference sequence). The V gene lost 8 bases and the J gene lost 7 bases, with 9 bases spanning the gap. The CDR3 extends over 10 amino acids. CDR3 loop: CASGRLEQYF. CDR3 nucleotides: TGTGCCAGCGGGCGATTGGAGCAGTACTTC.